Listed below are T cell receptor beta chains from one sample, sequenced in a study of blood T cell repertoires in COVID-19. Repertoires were generated with immunoSEQ multiplex PCR, while TCRdb's copy carries only in-frame clones and drops some. The table records 25,000 to 30,000 clones, roughly three quarters of them present only once. Sequencing used peripheral blood. The receptors shown here come from an older man with active or convalescent COVID-19. The CDR3 runs from the conserved cysteine through the conserved F or W. The order of the fields is D gene, J gene, V gene, clone size, CDR3 DNA, CDR3 protein. A D gene is named only where the DNA matches it firmly. Expanded clones get a size class; other rows say once, few or many, or leave the size out.

D gene: NA
J gene: TRBJ1-1
V gene: TRBV7-2
clone size: NA
CDR3 DNA: TGTGCCAGCAGCCTAAGTCCCGGGAACACTGAAGCTTTCTTT
CDR3 protein: CASSLSPGNTEAFF

D gene: NA
J gene: TRBJ2-5
V gene: TRBV15
clone size: NA
CDR3 DNA: TGTGCCACCAGCAGAGGGAGATTCGGGACTCAATCCCAAGAGACCCAGTACTTC
CDR3 protein: CATSRGRFGTQSQETQYF

D gene: NA
J gene: TRBJ2-7
V gene: TRBV7-8
clone size: once
CDR3 DNA: TGTGCCAGCAGCTTACAACTCCAGCGGGCCAACTACGAGCAGTACTTC
CDR3 protein: CASSLQLQRANYEQYF

D gene: NA
J gene: TRBJ1-1
V gene: TRBV11-2
clone size: NA
CDR3 DNA: TGTGCCAGCGGATGGACAGACATGAACACTGAAGCTTTCTTT
CDR3 protein: CASGWTDMNTEAFF

D gene: NA
J gene: TRBJ1-2
V gene: TRBV27
clone size: NA
CDR3 DNA: TGTGCCAGCAGATCTACCCCAACAGGAATACCTAACTATGGCTACACCTTC
CDR3 protein: CASRSTPTGIPNYGYTF

D gene: NA
J gene: TRBJ2-3
V gene: TRBV4-2
clone size: NA
CDR3 DNA: TGTGCCAGCAGCCACTACAGCCTCGCGATCACAGATACGCAGTATTTT
CDR3 protein: CASSHYSLAITDTQYF

D gene: TRBD1
J gene: TRBJ1-5
V gene: TRBV19
clone size: NA
CDR3 DNA: TGTGCCAGTACCGGGGACAGGGCTAGCAATCAGCCCCAGCATTTT
CDR3 protein: CASTGDRASNQPQHF

D gene: NA
J gene: TRBJ1-2
V gene: TRBV14
clone size: NA
CDR3 DNA: TGTGCCAGCAGCCAACAAAACTATGGCTACACCTTC
CDR3 protein: CASSQQNYGYTF

D gene: NA
J gene: TRBJ2-7
V gene: TRBV3-1/TRBV3-2
clone size: NA
CDR3 DNA: TGTGCCAGCAGCCAAGGACGAGGGAGCGTGAGGTACGAGCAGTACTTC
CDR3 protein: CASSQGRGSVRYEQYF

D gene: NA
J gene: TRBJ1-2
V gene: TRBV28
clone size: few
CDR3 DNA: TGTGCCAGTAATAACAGGGATGGCTACACCTTC
CDR3 protein: CASNNRDGYTF

D gene: NA
J gene: TRBJ2-2
V gene: TRBV28
clone size: NA
CDR3 DNA: TGTGCCAGCAGTTTACCCCAGGGGTTAGACACCGGGGAGCTGTTTTTT
CDR3 protein: CASSLPQGLDTGELFF

D gene: NA
J gene: TRBJ1-3
V gene: TRBV6-6
clone size: NA
CDR3 DNA: TGTGCCAGCAGGTTGCGGGGCAGCTCTGGAAACACCATATATTTT
CDR3 protein: CASRLRGSSGNTIYF

D gene: NA
J gene: TRBJ1-6
V gene: TRBV19
clone size: NA
CDR3 DNA: TGTGCCAGTAGTATACACTCTGGACAGCCAAATTCACCCCTCCACTTT
CDR3 protein: CASSIHSGQPNSPLHF

D gene: TRBD1
J gene: TRBJ2-7
V gene: TRBV2
clone size: few
CDR3 DNA: TGTGCCAGCACTACGACAGGGGGCTCCTACGAGCAGTACTTC
CDR3 protein: CASTTTGGSYEQYF

D gene: TRBD2
J gene: TRBJ2-2
V gene: TRBV9
clone size: NA
CDR3 DNA: TGTGCCAGCACCCAGACTAGCGGGAGCACCGGGGAGCTGTTTTTT
CDR3 protein: CASTQTSGSTGELFF

D gene: TRBD1
J gene: TRBJ1-3
V gene: TRBV7-9
clone size: NA
CDR3 DNA: TGTGCCAGCACTACGCCGGGACAGGGGAACGGAAACACCATATATTTT
CDR3 protein: CASTTPGQGNGNTIYF

D gene: TRBD1
J gene: TRBJ1-1
V gene: TRBV4-2
clone size: NA
CDR3 DNA: TGTGCCAGCAGCCAAAGACTACTTACGGGACAGGGGGCAAAAGAAGCTTTCTTT
CDR3 protein: CASSQRLLTGQGAKEAFF

D gene: NA
J gene: TRBJ1-5
V gene: TRBV5-1
clone size: NA
CDR3 DNA: TGCGCCAGCAGCCTACAAACAGGGAGTAATCAGCCCCAGCATTTT
CDR3 protein: CASSLQTGSNQPQHF

D gene: TRBD1
J gene: TRBJ2-1
V gene: TRBV6-2/TRBV6-3
clone size: NA
CDR3 DNA: TGTGCCAGCAGTTATACAGGGGCGGATGAGCAGTTCTTC
CDR3 protein: CASSYTGADEQFF

D gene: TRBD2
J gene: TRBJ2-5
V gene: TRBV27
clone size: NA
CDR3 DNA: TGTGCCAGCAGTCTACATAGACTAGCGGGGGGTTCCCAAGAGACCCAGTACTTC
CDR3 protein: CASSLHRLAGGSQETQYF

D gene: TRBD1
J gene: TRBJ2-1
V gene: TRBV6-2/TRBV6-3
clone size: NA
CDR3 DNA: TGTGCCAGCAGTTTCAGGGGGAATGAGCAGTTCTTC
CDR3 protein: CASSFRGNEQFF

D gene: NA
J gene: TRBJ1-1
V gene: TRBV12-3/TRBV12-4
clone size: NA
CDR3 DNA: TGTGCCAGCAGCTACTGGGGGGGCGCGGGGGCTTTCTTT
CDR3 protein: CASSYWGGAGAFF

D gene: NA
J gene: TRBJ2-2
V gene: TRBV11-2
clone size: NA
CDR3 DNA: TGTGCCAGCAGCTTCAGGGGCGGGACAGCTAACACCGGGGAGCTGTTTTTT
CDR3 protein: CASSFRGGTANTGELFF

D gene: TRBD1
J gene: TRBJ1-2
V gene: TRBV29-1
clone size: NA
CDR3 DNA: TGCAGCGTTGAGGACAGGGGGCACTATGGCTACACCTTC
CDR3 protein: CSVEDRGHYGYTF

D gene: NA
J gene: TRBJ2-7
V gene: TRBV19
clone size: NA
CDR3 DNA: TGTGCCAGTAGTATCACGGGGGCCTACGAGCAGTACTTC
CDR3 protein: CASSITGAYEQYF

D gene: TRBD1
J gene: TRBJ1-4
V gene: TRBV25-1
clone size: NA
CDR3 DNA: TGTGCCAGCAGTGATTTCGGACAGGGTCTGCTTAATGAAAAACTGTTTTTT
CDR3 protein: CASSDFGQGLLNEKLFF

D gene: TRBD2
J gene: TRBJ2-2
V gene: TRBV2
clone size: few
CDR3 DNA: TGTGCCAGCAATAAGCTAGCGGGAGCTATCGGGGAGCTGTTTTTT
CDR3 protein: CASNKLAGAIGELFF

D gene: NA
J gene: TRBJ2-7
V gene: TRBV19
clone size: NA
CDR3 DNA: TGTGCCAGTAGTATTCTTGTCTCCGGCGAGCAGTACTTC
CDR3 protein: CASSILVSGEQYF

D gene: TRBD2
J gene: TRBJ2-2
V gene: TRBV12-5
clone size: few
CDR3 DNA: TGTGCTAGTGGTTTGGTAGGAAGCGGGGGGGACGAGGAGCTGTTTTTT
CDR3 protein: CASGLVGSGGDEELFF

D gene: TRBD2
J gene: TRBJ2-1
V gene: TRBV4-1
clone size: NA
CDR3 DNA: TGCGCCAGCAGCCAAGATCCCCGGACTAGCGGGGGGCGAAGCAATGAGCAGTTCTTC
CDR3 protein: CASSQDPRTSGGRSNEQFF

D gene: NA
J gene: TRBJ1-3
V gene: TRBV28
clone size: NA
CDR3 DNA: TGTGCCAGCAGTTGGTCAAGCCGGGACACCATATATTTT
CDR3 protein: CASSWSSRDTIYF

D gene: NA
J gene: TRBJ2-5
V gene: TRBV12-3/TRBV12-4
clone size: NA
CDR3 DNA: TGTGCCAGCAGTCTCTCCCCGCAAGAGACCCAGTACTTC
CDR3 protein: CASSLSPQETQYF

D gene: TRBD1
J gene: TRBJ2-2
V gene: TRBV27
clone size: NA
CDR3 DNA: TGTGCCACCTCGACAGGGGGCTGGTCCGGGGAGCTGTTTTTT
CDR3 protein: CATSTGGWSGELFF

D gene: TRBD1
J gene: TRBJ1-1
V gene: TRBV5-4
clone size: NA
CDR3 DNA: TGTGCCAGCAGCTTCCCCGGGACAGGGGTCACTGAAGCTTTCTTT
CDR3 protein: CASSFPGTGVTEAFF

D gene: NA
J gene: TRBJ1-2
V gene: TRBV9
clone size: NA
CDR3 DNA: TGTGCCAGCAGCCCCTCCGGGGGGACGGAGTATGGCTACACCTTC
CDR3 protein: CASSPSGGTEYGYTF

D gene: NA
J gene: TRBJ1-2
V gene: TRBV5-1
clone size: NA
CDR3 DNA: TGCGCCAGCAGCTTGGAGTCAGTCCACCCTATCGGGAACTATGGCTACACCTTC
CDR3 protein: CASSLESVHPIGNYGYTF

D gene: TRBD1
J gene: TRBJ2-1
V gene: TRBV7-2
clone size: NA
CDR3 DNA: TGTGCCAGCAGCAACCGGGACAGAGTCTACAATGAGCAGTTCTTC
CDR3 protein: CASSNRDRVYNEQFF

D gene: TRBD1
J gene: TRBJ2-1
V gene: TRBV4-1
clone size: NA
CDR3 DNA: TGCGCCAGCAGCCAGACAGGGAACTACAATGAGCAGTTCTTC
CDR3 protein: CASSQTGNYNEQFF

D gene: TRBD2
J gene: TRBJ2-1
V gene: TRBV7-2
clone size: NA
CDR3 DNA: TGTGCCAGCAGCTCCGGCGGTAGCGGGAAGTATGAGCAGTTCTTC
CDR3 protein: CASSSGGSGKYEQFF

D gene: NA
J gene: TRBJ2-7
V gene: TRBV7-2
clone size: NA
CDR3 DNA: TGTGCCAGCAGCTTAGGAACCCCCAGGGGCGGTGGGTACGAGCAGTACTTC
CDR3 protein: CASSLGTPRGGGYEQYF

D gene: TRBD2
J gene: TRBJ2-1
V gene: TRBV24-1
clone size: once
CDR3 DNA: TGTGCCACCTGTCCTAGCGGTTCCCTGTGTGGTGAGCAGTTCTTC
CDR3 protein: CATCPSGSLCGEQFF

D gene: TRBD1
J gene: TRBJ1-6
V gene: TRBV6-6
clone size: NA
CDR3 DNA: TGTGCCAGCAGTTACACAACAGGGGGCTCTTCACCCCTCCACTTT
CDR3 protein: CASSYTTGGSSPLHF

D gene: TRBD2
J gene: TRBJ2-1
V gene: TRBV2
clone size: NA
CDR3 DNA: TGTGCCAGCAAAGCGGGAGGGTTGGACAATGAGCAGTTCTTC
CDR3 protein: CASKAGGLDNEQFF

D gene: TRBD2
J gene: TRBJ2-7
V gene: TRBV10-1
clone size: NA
CDR3 DNA: TGCGCCAGGCAGCGGGACTCACCTTCCGAGCAGTACTTC
CDR3 protein: CARQRDSPSEQYF

D gene: TRBD1
J gene: TRBJ2-1
V gene: TRBV27
clone size: NA
CDR3 DNA: TGTGCCAGCAGTTATCAGGGGGCCACCAATGAGCAGTTCTTC
CDR3 protein: CASSYQGATNEQFF

D gene: NA
J gene: TRBJ2-2
V gene: TRBV5-4
clone size: NA
CDR3 DNA: TGTGCCAGCAGCTTGGAAGAGTACACCGGGGAGCTGTTTTTT
CDR3 protein: CASSLEEYTGELFF

D gene: NA
J gene: TRBJ1-6
V gene: TRBV7-2
clone size: NA
CDR3 DNA: TGTGCCAGCAGCTTAGAGCCTGCCTATTCACCCCTCCACTTT
CDR3 protein: CASSLEPAYSPLHF

D gene: NA
J gene: TRBJ2-3
V gene: TRBV7-2
clone size: few
CDR3 DNA: TGTGCCAGCAGCTTAGCATACACAGATACGCAGTATTTT
CDR3 protein: CASSLAYTDTQYF

D gene: TRBD2
J gene: TRBJ2-3
V gene: TRBV15
clone size: few
CDR3 DNA: TGTGCCACCAGCAGAGAACTAGCGGGAGCCTACACCAGCACAGATACGCAGTATTTT
CDR3 protein: CATSRELAGAYTSTDTQYF

D gene: NA
J gene: TRBJ1-2
V gene: TRBV12-3/TRBV12-4
clone size: NA
CDR3 DNA: TGTGCCAGCAGTCTAGGACTCGGGGGCTACACCTTC
CDR3 protein: CASSLGLGGYTF

D gene: NA
J gene: TRBJ2-5
V gene: TRBV6-1
clone size: NA
CDR3 DNA: TGTGCCAGCAGTAAAAACGGGGGACAAGAGACCCAGTACTTC
CDR3 protein: CASSKNGGQETQYF

D gene: NA
J gene: TRBJ1-1
V gene: TRBV11-2
clone size: NA
CDR3 DNA: TGTGCCAGCAGTTTTGGAGGGACTGAAGCTTTCTTT
CDR3 protein: CASSFGGTEAFF

D gene: TRBD1
J gene: TRBJ1-6
V gene: TRBV25-1
clone size: NA
CDR3 DNA: TGTGCCAGCAGTGAATCGTCAGGGGGAAGGTCACCCCTCCACTTT
CDR3 protein: CASSESSGGRSPLHF

D gene: TRBD2
J gene: TRBJ2-2
V gene: TRBV28
clone size: NA
CDR3 DNA: TGTGCCAGCAGCCCCCAACTAGCGGGAACGAACACCGGGGAGCTGTTTTTT
CDR3 protein: CASSPQLAGTNTGELFF

D gene: NA
J gene: TRBJ2-7
V gene: TRBV10-3
clone size: NA
CDR3 DNA: TGTGCCATCAGTGGACAGAGCTACGAGCAGTACTTC
CDR3 protein: CAISGQSYEQYF

D gene: NA
J gene: TRBJ1-2
V gene: TRBV11-2
clone size: NA
CDR3 DNA: TGTGCCAGCAGCTTAGACCTGGGTTTGACACAGGGCTACACCTTC
CDR3 protein: CASSLDLGLTQGYTF

D gene: NA
J gene: TRBJ1-4
V gene: TRBV29-1
clone size: NA
CDR3 DNA: TGCAGCGTTGGTCCACAGGGAGGGTTAATTGAAAAACTGTTTTTT
CDR3 protein: CSVGPQGGLIEKLFF

D gene: TRBD1
J gene: TRBJ1-6
V gene: TRBV5-4
clone size: NA
CDR3 DNA: TGTGCCAGCAGCCTAGGACAGGGGAATTCACCCCTCCACTTT
CDR3 protein: CASSLGQGNSPLHF

D gene: TRBD1
J gene: TRBJ1-2
V gene: TRBV19
clone size: NA
CDR3 DNA: TGTGCCAGTAGTGCCAACACAGGGGGCAGAAACTATGGCTACACCTTC
CDR3 protein: CASSANTGGRNYGYTF